The present T cell receptor beta chain was sequenced within a study of CD4 T cells in relation to SARS-CoV-2 and coronaviruses. The CDR3 loop spans 15 amino acids. The germline V gene encodes CDR1 SGHVS and CDR2 FNYEAQ. With V trimmed by 5 bases and J by 2 bases, 7 bases remained unmatched. This clone has more than one count but fewer than ten. The antigen is not known. The protocol was immunoSEQ multiplex PCR, while the TCRdb copy is restricted to in-frame clones and leaves out a portion. The data show tens of thousands of clones, with about two thirds seen just once and about a sixth held by the top ten. Unexposed donor CD4+ T cells date from about 2011-2018, before the COVID-19 pandemic. CD4+ T cells were isolated from the cells after less than 13 days of culture.

The clonotype was recovered from a human donor in good health. V is TRBV7-6 and J is TRBJ2-7; 9 bases agree with TRBD1. Sequenced input: CD4+ T cells from PBMCs, cultured in vitro. The DNA of the CDR3 is TGTGCCAGCAGCCCTTTAGGACAGGGGCCCTACGAGCAGTACTTC. This gives the protein CASSPLGQGPYEQYF.